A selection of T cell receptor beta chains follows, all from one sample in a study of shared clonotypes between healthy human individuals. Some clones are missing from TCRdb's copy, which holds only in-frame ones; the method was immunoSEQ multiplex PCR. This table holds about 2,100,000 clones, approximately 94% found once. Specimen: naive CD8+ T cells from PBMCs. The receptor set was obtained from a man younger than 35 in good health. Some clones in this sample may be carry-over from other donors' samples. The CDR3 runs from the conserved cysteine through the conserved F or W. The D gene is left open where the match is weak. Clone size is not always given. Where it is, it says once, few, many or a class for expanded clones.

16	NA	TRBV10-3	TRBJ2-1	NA	CAISGGPKSSYNEQFF	TGTGCCATCAGTGGGGGGCCAAAGAGCTCCTACAATGAGCAGTTCTTC
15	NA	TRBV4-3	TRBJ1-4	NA	CASSQDNRGGEKLFF	TGCGCCAGCAGCCAAGACAACAGAGGGGGTGAAAAACTGTTTTTT
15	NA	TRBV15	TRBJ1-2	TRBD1	CATRFTGTGRHGYTF	TGTGCCACCAGGTTCACCGGGACAGGGAGGCATGGCTACACCTTC
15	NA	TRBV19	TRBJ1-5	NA	CASSIGGLINQPQHF	TGTGCCAGTAGTATTGGTGGCTTAATTAATCAGCCCCAGCATTTT
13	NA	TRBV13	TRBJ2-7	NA	CASSPRRSYEQYF	TGTGCCAGCAGCCCGCGTCGGTCATACGAGCAGTACTTC
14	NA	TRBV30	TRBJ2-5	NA	CAWSVLRASETQYF	TGTGCCTGGAGTGTACTTAGGGCTTCGGAGACCCAGTACTTC
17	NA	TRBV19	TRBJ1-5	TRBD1	CASSWRQGRSGNQPQHF	TGTGCCAGTAGCTGGAGACAGGGGAGATCTGGCAATCAGCCCCAGCATTTT
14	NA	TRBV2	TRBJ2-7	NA	CASRAQTLWNEQYF	TGTGCCAGCAGGGCCCAGACCCTTTGGAACGAGCAGTACTTC
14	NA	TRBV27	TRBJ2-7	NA	CASSLGVRAYEQYF	TGTGCCAGCAGCTTGGGCGTGCGGGCCTACGAGCAGTACTTC
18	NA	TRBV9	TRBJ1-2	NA	CASSVGRAPLTTNYGYTF	TGTGCCAGCAGCGTAGGGAGGGCTCCTCTGACCACTAACTATGGCTACACCTTC
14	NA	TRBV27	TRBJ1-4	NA	CASSLWSGDEKLFF	TGTGCCAGCAGTTTATGGTCAGGGGATGAAAAACTGTTTTTT
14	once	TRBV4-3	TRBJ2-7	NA	CASSQRPFLGEQYF	TGCGCCAGCAGCCAACGGCCTTTTTTGGGGGAGCAGTACTTC
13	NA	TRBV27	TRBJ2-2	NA	CASGLGATGELFF	TGTGCCAGCGGGCTCGGGGCCACCGGGGAGCTGTTTTTT
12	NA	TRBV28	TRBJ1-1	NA	CASRLGITEAFF	TGTGCCAGCAGACTAGGAATCACTGAAGCTTTCTTT
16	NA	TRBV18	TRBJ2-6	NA	CASPEGRSSGANVLTF	TGTGCCAGCCCGGAGGGCCGCTCCTCTGGGGCCAACGTCCTGACTTTC
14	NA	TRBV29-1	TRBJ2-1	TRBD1	CSVSGGSSYNEQFF	TGCAGCGTTTCAGGGGGAAGCTCCTACAATGAGCAGTTCTTC
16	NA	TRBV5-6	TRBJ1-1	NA	CASSPHGQGKNTEAFF	TGTGCCAGCAGCCCCCACGGCCAGGGGAAGAACACTGAAGCTTTCTTT
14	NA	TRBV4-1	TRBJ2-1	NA	CASSLLGAGNEQFF	TGCGCCAGCAGCCTCCTTGGGGCCGGGAATGAGCAGTTCTTC
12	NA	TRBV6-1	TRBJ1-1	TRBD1	CASQQGGTEAFF	TGTGCCAGCCAACAGGGGGGCACTGAAGCTTTCTTT
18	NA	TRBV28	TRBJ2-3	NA	CASSPRMAPKTSTDTQYF	TGTGCCAGCAGCCCTCGTATGGCCCCGAAAACTAGCACAGATACGCAGTATTTT
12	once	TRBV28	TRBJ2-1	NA	CASSPGVGLQFF	TGTGCCAGCAGTCCCGGAGTCGGGCTACAGTTCTTC
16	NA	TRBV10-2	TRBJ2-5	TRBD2	CASSELAGDLGETQYF	TGCGCCAGCAGTGAACTAGCGGGAGATTTAGGAGAGACCCAGTACTTC
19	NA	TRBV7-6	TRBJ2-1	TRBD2	CASSLLFPSSGIHYNEQFF	TGTGCCAGCAGCTTATTGTTCCCGTCCAGCGGGATTCACTACAATGAGCAGTTCTTC
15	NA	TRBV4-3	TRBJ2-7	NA	CASSQVFFSDYEQYF	TGCGCCAGCAGCCAAGTGTTTTTTTCCGACTACGAGCAGTACTTC
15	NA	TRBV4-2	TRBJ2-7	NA	CASSQPGTATYEQYF	TGTGCCAGCAGCCAACCCGGGACTGCCACCTACGAGCAGTACTTC
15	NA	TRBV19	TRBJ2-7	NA	CASSIGQGSSYEQYF	TGTGCCAGTAGTATCGGGCAGGGTAGCTCCTACGAGCAGTACTTC
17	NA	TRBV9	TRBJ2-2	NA	CASSASKGHQEDGELFF	TGTGCCAGCAGCGCCTCTAAGGGACATCAGGAGGACGGGGAGCTGTTTTTT
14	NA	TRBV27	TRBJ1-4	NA	CASSLSPGREKLFF	TGTGCCAGCAGTTTATCCCCAGGGAGGGAAAAACTGTTTTTT
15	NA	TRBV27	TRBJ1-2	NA	CASTPDRALSYGYTF	TGTGCCAGCACCCCAGACCGGGCATTGTCCTATGGCTACACCTTC
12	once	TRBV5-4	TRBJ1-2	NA	CASPSANYGYTF	TGTGCCAGCCCGAGTGCTAACTATGGCTACACCTTC
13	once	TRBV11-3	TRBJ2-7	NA	CASSLLGGYEQYF	TGTGCCAGCAGCTTACTGGGAGGCTACGAGCAGTACTTC
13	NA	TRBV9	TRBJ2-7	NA	CASSVALGAEQYF	TGTGCCAGCAGCGTTGCCCTAGGAGCCGAGCAGTACTTC
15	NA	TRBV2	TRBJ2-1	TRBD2	CASSGILAGENEQFF	TGTGCCAGCAGCGGAATACTAGCGGGAGAAAATGAGCAGTTCTTC
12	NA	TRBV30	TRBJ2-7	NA	CAWREVSYEQYF	TGTGCCTGGAGGGAGGTCTCCTACGAGCAGTACTTC
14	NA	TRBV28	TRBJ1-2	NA	CASSTRGRMYGYTF	TGTGCCAGCAGTACCCGTGGCCGAATGTATGGCTACACCTTC
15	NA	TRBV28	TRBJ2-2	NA	CASSLLVVNTGELFF	TGTGCCAGCAGTTTATTGGTAGTGAACACCGGGGAGCTGTTTTTT
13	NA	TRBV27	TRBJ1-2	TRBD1	CASSSGQVGGYTF	TGTGCCAGCAGTTCCGGACAGGTTGGCGGCTACACCTTC